This TCR beta chain was identified during a study of patients and donors after allogeneic stem cell transplantation. The CDR3 spans 14 residues. V was cut by 4 bases and J by 4 bases, with 12 bases left in between. CDR1 is SGHRS and CDR2 is YFSETQ in the germline V gene. MiXCR, applied by TCRdb to the RT-PCR reads, yields one record per CDR3 protein. The repertoire holds about a million distinct CDR3 sequences, with about 20% as singletons. This clonotype occurred a few times. The sample was blood, either unsorted or a sorted T cell fraction (not recorded which). The chain recombines TRBV5-1 with TRBJ2-1, with D possibly matching TRBD2 (5 bases). This clonotype was sampled from a human donor who was either an allogeneic HSCT recipient or a stem cell or donor lymphocyte infusion donor (not recorded which). It is not recorded whose cells these are; they may come from a transplant donor. The CDR3 DNA reads as TGCGCCAGCAGCCAAAAAGGGAGTTACAATGAGCAGTTCTTC. Its translation: CASSQKGSYNEQFF.